The next 26 T cell receptor beta chains were all read from a single sample in a study of blood T cell repertoires in COVID-19. Profiling relied on immunoSEQ multiplex PCR, and the TCRdb table lists in-frame clones only, not all of them. In the table there are 250,000 to 350,000 clones, around 88% of which are singletons. The sample taken for sequencing was peripheral blood. These receptors were taken from a woman younger than 45 who had recovered from COVID-19.

The chain links TRBV20-1 to TRBJ2-3; D unresolved. Trimming removed 3 bases at V and 4 bases at J, with 5 bases between. In germline, CDR1 is DFQATT, CDR2 SNEGSKA (reference sequence). The CDR3 length is 11 residues. In DNA, the CDR3 is TGCAGTGCTAGGTCTGCAGATACGCAGTATTTT. As protein: CSARSADTQYF.

This sequence joins TRBV30 and TRBJ2-2, with 7 bases aligning to TRBD1. The germline V gene encodes CDR1 GTSNPN and CDR2 SVGIG (reference sequence). The CDR3 is 13 residues long. With 2 bases clipped from V and 6 bases from J, the junction kept 3 bases outside the gene matches. CDR3 sequence (DNA): TGTGCCTGGAGTAACCAGGGGGCCGGGGAGCTGTTTTTT. This gives the protein CAWSNQGAGELFF.

V usage is TRBV28 and J usage is TRBJ1-2, with D perhaps matching TRBD1 (6 bases). The V end was cut by 5 bases, the J end by 4 bases, with 17 bases between. This CDR3 has 15 amino acids. Germline assignment: CDR1 MDHEN and CDR2 SYDVKM. Written as DNA, the CDR3 is TGTGCCAGCAGTACCCCGGGGGGCACGAGCTATGGCTACACCTTC. Its translation: CASSTPGGTSYGYTF.

The chain employs TRBV25-1 and TRBJ2-7; 7 bases line up with TRBD2. Looked up from germline, CDR1 is MGHDK and CDR2 is SYGVNS. The CDR3 covers 14 residues. Trimming removed 6 bases from V and 1 base from J; junction bases left unmatched: 6. CDR3 sequence (DNA): TGTGCCAGCAGCCGCCAGCGGGGATCCTACGAGCAGTACTTC. This encodes CASSRQRGSYEQYF.

This chain links TRBV29-1 with TRBJ1-2; possible D gene TRBD1, 5 bases. V was trimmed by 4 bases and J by 5 bases, leaving 14 bases between them. CDR3 length: 13 residues. Germline CDR1 reads SQVTM; CDR2 reads ANQGSEA. Here the CDR3 DNA reads TGCAGCGTTGGGGATCGACAGATTTATGGCTACACCTTC. It is translated as CSVGDRQIYGYTF.

The chain couples TRBV7-3 to TRBJ2-2; D is ambiguous. Per germline, CDR1 SGHTA and CDR2 FQGTGA. V lost 4 bases, J lost 1 base, and 4 bases lay in between. There are 13 residues in the CDR3. CDR3 protein: CASSSLNTGELFF. Here the CDR3 DNA reads TGTGCCAGCAGCTCCCTGAACACCGGGGAGCTGTTTTTT.

CDR3 amino acids: CASSFQGSLYEQYF. Written as DNA, the CDR3 is TGTGCCAGCAGCTTTCAGGGGTCTCTCTACGAGCAGTACTTC. The chain carries TRBV7-9 and TRBJ2-7, with a possible D match to TRBD1 (6 bases). V was shortened by 3 bases and J by 3 bases, with 12 bases between the two germline ends. CDR1 SEHNR and CDR2 FQNEAQ come from the germline V gene (reference sequence). The CDR3 covers 14 residues.

This chain connects TRBV12-5 to TRBJ1-1; D is ambiguous. This CDR3 contains 13 residues. V gave up 5 bases and J gave up 4 bases, with 11 bases separating them. Germline loops: CDR1 LGHNT, CDR2 FRNRAP. The CDR3 here is CASGGEAGTEAFF. The CDR3 coding sequence is TGTGCTAGTGGTGGGGAGGCGGGCACTGAAGCTTTCTTT.

This clone is a singleton in its sample. The V gene is TRBV7-2, the J gene TRBJ2-3; tentatively, D is TRBD1 (6 bases). Trimming pared 1 base from V and 6 bases from J, leaving 11 bases between. Per germline, CDR1 SGHTA and CDR2 FQGNSA. There are 14 residues in the CDR3. The CDR3 DNA is TGTGCCAGCAGCTTAGTACAGGGTTGGGATACGCAGTATTTT. Its protein is CASSLVQGWDTQYF.

V usage is TRBV29-1 and J usage is TRBJ2-5, with TRBD1 matching 7 bases. Trimming removed 4 bases from V and 1 base from J; junction bases left unmatched: 0. The CDR3 length is 12 residues. The germline V gene has CDR1 SQVTM and CDR2 ANQGSEA. In DNA, the CDR3 is TGCAGCGTTGCAGGGGGCCAAGAGACCCAGTACTTC. Translated, it gives CSVAGGQETQYF.

This chain links TRBV19 with TRBJ1-5; tentative D call: TRBD1 (5 bases). Germline lookup yields CDR1 LNHDA and CDR2 SQIVND (reference sequence). Deletions cut 5 bases from V and 4 bases from J, with 15 bases between. The CDR3 covers 15 residues. CDR3 nucleotide sequence: TGTGCCAGTAGTCCACCCCAACGGGGGAATCAGCCCCAGCATTTT. Amino acids: CASSPPQRGNQPQHF.

CDR3 amino acids: CSASPREGRWTEAFF. DNA of the CDR3: TGCAGTGCTAGTCCGAGGGAGGGTAGATGGACTGAAGCTTTCTTT. The rearrangement links TRBV20-1 to TRBJ1-1; no reliable D call. V was shortened by 3 bases and J by 5 bases, with 19 bases between the two germline ends. This CDR3 comprises 15 residues. CDR1 is DFQATT, CDR2 SNEGSKA, per germline (reference sequence).

The sample holds one count of this clone. The rearrangement joins TRBV2 to TRBJ1-4, with TRBD1 identical over 8 bases. The CDR3 is 15 residues long. J was trimmed by 8 bases and V by 5 bases; bases with no gene match: 10. Germline CDR1 SNHLY, CDR2 FYNNEI. The CDR3 DNA is TGTGCCAGCAGTAACCGACAGGGGACCTCGGAAAAACTGTTTTTT. It is translated as CASSNRQGTSEKLFF.

The chain recombines TRBV4-1 with TRBJ1-2, with D possibly TRBD1 on 6 matching bases. CDR1 MGHRA and CDR2 YSYEKL come from the germline V gene. The CDR3 runs to 15 residues. Trimming took 7 bases from V and 0 from J, leaving 15 bases between them. In nucleotides, the CDR3 is TGCGCCAGCACCACACCGGGACACTCTAACTATGGCTACACCTTC. Amino acids: CASTTPGHSNYGYTF.

The chain carries TRBV7-2 and TRBJ1-2; TRBD1 agrees at 7 bases. V shed 4 bases, J shed 2 bases, and the junction held 7 bases outside the gene matches. This CDR3 has 15 amino acids. CDR1 and CDR2 (germline): SGHTA, FQGNSA. CDR3 region: CASSSYLTGNYGYTF. The CDR3 coding sequence is TGTGCCAGCAGCTCGTATTTGACAGGGAACTATGGCTACACCTTC.

The CDR3 region has the DNA TGTGCCAGCAGTTTATCCCAGTCAAAGGAGGGCTACACCTTC. As protein: CASSLSQSKEGYTF. V is TRBV27 and J is TRBJ1-2; the D is unclear. The CDR3 sequence is 14 residues long. Trimming took off 0 bases at V and 8 bases at J, with 13 bases between the two ends. CDR1 MNHEY and CDR2 SMNVEV come from the germline V gene (reference sequence).

The V and J genes are TRBV4-2 and TRBJ2-3, with 8 bases identical to TRBD1. V lost 2 bases and J lost 2; bases outside the gene matches: 15. The CDR3 consists of 19 residues. Germline CDR1 and CDR2: LGHNA and YNFKEQ. The CDR3 nucleotides read TGTGCCAGCAGCCAAAAAGGACAGGGAGGATCGGGGGTCACAGATACGCAGTATTTT. Its protein product is CASSQKGQGGSGVTDTQYF.

The rearrangement joins TRBV6-5 to TRBJ2-1; 11 nucleotides agree with TRBD1. CDR1 is MNHEY, CDR2 SVGAGI, per germline. The CDR3 extends over 16 amino acids. Trimming removed 2 bases from V and 5 bases from J; junction bases left unmatched: 5. CDR3 sequence: CASSYVGTGGDNEQFF. The CDR3 DNA is TGTGCCAGCAGTTACGTTGGGACAGGGGGGGACAATGAGCAGTTCTTC.

The chain combines TRBV2 with TRBJ2-5; TRBD2 matches at 9 bases. V shed 7 bases and J 4 bases; nucleotides not matched to a gene: 7. This CDR3 has 14 amino acids. Germline values: CDR1 SNHLY, CDR2 FYNNEI. The CDR3 reads CASKWSSGGETQYF. CDR3 nucleotide sequence: TGTGCCAGCAAATGGAGTAGCGGGGGAGAGACCCAGTACTTC. The whole variable domain, filled in from reference TRBV2 and TRBJ2-5, reads EPEVTQTPSHQVTQMGQEVILRCVPISNHLYFYWYRQILGQKVEFLVSFYNNEISEKSEIFDDQFSVERPDGSNFTLKIRSTKLEDSAMYFCASKWSSGGETQYFGPGTRLLVL.

This clone was detected once. The genes are TRBV2 and TRBJ1-6, with 8 bases lining up with TRBD1. Germline V gives CDR1 SNHLY, CDR2 FYNNEI. There are 14 residues in the CDR3. The junction had 5 bases not matched to a gene; V was cut back by 3 bases and J by 10 bases. This chain's CDR3 is CASSERDRQSPLHF. CDR3 in DNA: TGTGCCAGCAGTGAGAGGGACAGGCAATCACCCCTCCACTTT.

This clone was recorded a few times. V is TRBV6-2 or TRBV6-3 and J is TRBJ1-2; TRBD1 aligns across 7 bases. Germline V gene sequence: CDR1 MNHEY, CDR2 SVGEGT. There are 18 residues in the CDR3. With V trimmed by 6 bases and J by 5 bases, 21 bases remained unmatched. The CDR3 DNA sequence: TGTGCCAGCAGCCCATACGACAGGGAGTCACCGTTATCGTATGGCTACACCTTC. Encoded protein: CASSPYDRESPLSYGYTF.

This clone came up once. The chain couples TRBV28 to TRBJ1-2; D not certain. Germline V CDR1 and CDR2: MDHEN, SYDVKM. Deletions cut 3 bases from V and 6 bases from J, with 11 bases between. This CDR3 has 13 amino acids. CDR3 DNA sequence: TGTGCCAGCAGTTTTCTGGTAGCGAATGGCTACACCTTC. Its translation is CASSFLVANGYTF.

J is TRBJ2-1 and V is TRBV5-1, with D possibly being TRBD1 (6 bases). Looked up from germline, CDR1 is SGHRS and CDR2 is YFSETQ. Trimming took 4 bases from V and 8 from J, leaving 19 bases between them. The CDR3 is 15 residues long. The CDR3 loop is CASSVGTLTSDEQFF. The CDR3 DNA sequence: TGCGCCAGCAGCGTGGGGACACTTACGAGCGATGAGCAGTTCTTC.

The genes are TRBV27 and TRBJ2-7, with 7 bases identical to TRBD1. This CDR3 contains 13 residues. After removal of 3 bases from V and 5 bases from J, the junction contained 4 bases not matched to a gene. CDR1 MNHEY and CDR2 SMNVEV come from the germline V gene (reference sequence). The CDR3 DNA follows: TGTGCCAGCAGTTTGAACAGGGGAAACGAGCAGTACTTC. It codes for CASSLNRGNEQYF.

This chain joins TRBV7-2 and TRBJ2-5; tentatively, D is TRBD2 (6 bases). The CDR3 contains 17 residues. V gave up 6 bases and J gave up 5 bases, with 25 bases separating them. Germline values: CDR1 SGHTA, CDR2 FQGNSA. CDR3 nucleotides: TGTGCCAGCAGTTCAGGGTTCGGGAGAGCTTATGGGGAGACCCAGTACTTC. Residues: CASSSGFGRAYGETQYF.

The J gene is TRBJ1-2, the V gene TRBV6-5; D is unresolved. The CDR3 consists of 14 residues. Germline V lookup: CDR1 MNHEY, CDR2 SVGAGI. V lost 0 bases to trimming and J lost 2 bases, with 7 bases between them. The CDR3 DNA reads TGTGCCAGCAGTTACTCCGGGGTCAACTATGGCTACACCTTC. It codes for CASSYSGVNYGYTF.